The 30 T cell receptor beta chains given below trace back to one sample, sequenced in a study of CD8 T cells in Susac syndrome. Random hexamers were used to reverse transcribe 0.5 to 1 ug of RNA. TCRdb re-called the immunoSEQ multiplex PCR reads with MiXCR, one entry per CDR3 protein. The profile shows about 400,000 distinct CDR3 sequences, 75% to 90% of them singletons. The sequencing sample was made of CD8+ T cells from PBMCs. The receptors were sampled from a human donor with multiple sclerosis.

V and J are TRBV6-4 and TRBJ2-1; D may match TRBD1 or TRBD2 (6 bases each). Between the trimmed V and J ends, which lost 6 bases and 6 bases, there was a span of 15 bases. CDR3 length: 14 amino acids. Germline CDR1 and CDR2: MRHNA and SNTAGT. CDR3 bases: TGTGCCAGCAGCGGAGGGGGACCACTCAATGAGCAGTTCTTC. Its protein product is CASSGGGPLNEQFF.

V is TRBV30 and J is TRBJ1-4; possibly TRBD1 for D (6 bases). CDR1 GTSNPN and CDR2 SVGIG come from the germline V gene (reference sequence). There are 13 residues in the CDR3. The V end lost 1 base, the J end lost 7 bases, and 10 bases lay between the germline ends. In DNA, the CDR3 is TGTGCCTGGAGTGGGGGGCTGGGTGAAAAACTGTTTTTT. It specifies CAWSGGLGEKLFF.

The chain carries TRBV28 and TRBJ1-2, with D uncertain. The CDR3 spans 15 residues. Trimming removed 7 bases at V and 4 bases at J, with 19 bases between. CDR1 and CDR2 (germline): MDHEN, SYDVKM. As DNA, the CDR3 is TGTGCCAGCACCTCCGAACGATGGGTCCCCTATGGCTACACCTTC. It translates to CASTSERWVPYGYTF.

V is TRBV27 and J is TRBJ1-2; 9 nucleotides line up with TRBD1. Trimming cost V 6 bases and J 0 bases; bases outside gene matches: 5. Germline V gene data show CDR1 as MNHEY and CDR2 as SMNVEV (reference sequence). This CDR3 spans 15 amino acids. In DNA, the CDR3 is TGTGCCAGCAGCTATGGGACAGGGTCTAACTATGGCTACACCTTC. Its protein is CASSYGTGSNYGYTF.

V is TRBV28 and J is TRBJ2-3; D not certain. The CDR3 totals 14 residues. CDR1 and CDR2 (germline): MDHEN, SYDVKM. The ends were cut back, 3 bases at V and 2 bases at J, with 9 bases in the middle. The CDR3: CASSLIGNTDTQYF. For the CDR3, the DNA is TGTGCCAGCAGTTTGATAGGGAACACAGATACGCAGTATTTT.

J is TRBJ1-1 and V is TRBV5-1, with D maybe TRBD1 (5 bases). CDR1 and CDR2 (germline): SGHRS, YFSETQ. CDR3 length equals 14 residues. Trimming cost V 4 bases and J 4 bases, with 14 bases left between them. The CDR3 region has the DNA TGCGCCAGCAGCCGAGAAGGGGTGAGCACTGAAGCTTTCTTT. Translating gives CASSREGVSTEAFF.

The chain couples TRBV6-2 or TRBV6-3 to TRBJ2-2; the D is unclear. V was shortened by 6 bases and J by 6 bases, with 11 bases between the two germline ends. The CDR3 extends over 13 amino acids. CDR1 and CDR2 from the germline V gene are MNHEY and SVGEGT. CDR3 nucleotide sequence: TGTGCCAGCAGCCTGGAGCACCCCGGGGAGCTGTTTTTT. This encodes CASSLEHPGELFF.

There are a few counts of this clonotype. The CDR3 DNA reads TGCAGTGCTACCGAGCCTCTAGCGGGAGGATCAAATGAGCAGTTCTTC. It is translated as CSATEPLAGGSNEQFF. V usage is TRBV20-1 and J usage is TRBJ2-1, with 11 bases identical to TRBD2. Germline values: CDR1 DFQATT, CDR2 SNEGSKA (reference sequence). This CDR3 comprises 16 residues. Trimming took 4 bases from V and 7 from J; bases not matched to a gene: 12.

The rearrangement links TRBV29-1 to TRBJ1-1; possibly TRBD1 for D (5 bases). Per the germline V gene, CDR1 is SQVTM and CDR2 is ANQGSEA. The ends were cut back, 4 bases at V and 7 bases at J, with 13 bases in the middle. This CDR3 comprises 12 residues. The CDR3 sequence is CSVVRQGSEAFF. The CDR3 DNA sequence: TGCAGCGTTGTCAGGCAGGGAAGTGAAGCTTTCTTT.

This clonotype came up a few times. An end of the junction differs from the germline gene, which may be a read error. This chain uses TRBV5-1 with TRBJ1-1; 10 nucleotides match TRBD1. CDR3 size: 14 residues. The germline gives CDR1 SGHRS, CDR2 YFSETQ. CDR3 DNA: TGTGCCAGCAGCCTCGGGACAGGGGTCACTGAAGCTTTCTTT. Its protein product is CASSLGTGVTEAFF.

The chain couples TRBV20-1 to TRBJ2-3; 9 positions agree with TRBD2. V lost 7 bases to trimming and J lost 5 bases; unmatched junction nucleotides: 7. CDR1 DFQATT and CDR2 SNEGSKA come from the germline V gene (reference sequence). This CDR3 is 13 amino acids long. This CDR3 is CSGAGGPIDTQYF. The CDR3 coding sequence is TGCAGTGGGGCGGGAGGGCCGATAGATACGCAGTATTTT.

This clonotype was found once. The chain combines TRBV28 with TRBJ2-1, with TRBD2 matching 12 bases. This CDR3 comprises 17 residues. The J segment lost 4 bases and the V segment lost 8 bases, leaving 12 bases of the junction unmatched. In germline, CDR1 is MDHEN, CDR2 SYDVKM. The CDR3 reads CASGKTSGSMVYNEQFF. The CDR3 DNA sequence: TGTGCCAGCGGTAAGACTAGCGGGAGTATGGTTTACAATGAGCAGTTCTTC.

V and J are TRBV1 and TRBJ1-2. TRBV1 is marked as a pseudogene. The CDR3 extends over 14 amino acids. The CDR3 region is CTSSRRTVNYGYTF. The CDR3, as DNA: TGCACCAGCAGCCGAAGGACGGTTAACTATGGCTACACCTTC.

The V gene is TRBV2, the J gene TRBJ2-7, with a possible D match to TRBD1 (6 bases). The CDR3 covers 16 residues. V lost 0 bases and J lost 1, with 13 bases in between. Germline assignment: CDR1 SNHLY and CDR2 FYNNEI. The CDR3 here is CASSEAGQGISYEQYF. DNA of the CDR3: TGTGCCAGCAGTGAAGCGGGGCAGGGGATATCCTACGAGCAGTACTTC.

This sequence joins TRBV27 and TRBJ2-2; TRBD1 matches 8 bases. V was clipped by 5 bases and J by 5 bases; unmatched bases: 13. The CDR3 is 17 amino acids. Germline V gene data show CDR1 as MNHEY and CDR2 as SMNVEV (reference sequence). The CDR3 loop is CASSPTIRDRPTGELFF. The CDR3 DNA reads TGTGCCAGCAGTCCAACCATCCGGGACAGGCCGACCGGGGAGCTGTTTTTT.

CDR3 sequence reads: CAISEKVPYNEQFF. CDR3 DNA sequence: TGTGCCATCAGTGAAAAGGTACCTTACAATGAGCAGTTCTTC. The chain joins TRBV10-3 to TRBJ2-1; D ambiguous. V shed 3 bases and J shed 4 bases, with 10 bases lying between them. Germline CDR1 reads ENHRY; CDR2 reads SYGVKD. The length of the CDR3 is 14 residues.

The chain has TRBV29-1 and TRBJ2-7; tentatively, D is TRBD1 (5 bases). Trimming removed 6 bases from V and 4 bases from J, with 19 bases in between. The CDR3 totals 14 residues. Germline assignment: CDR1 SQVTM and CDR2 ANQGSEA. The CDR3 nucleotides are TGCAGCGTCTTACCCCGCCAGGGCCAGTACGAGCAGTACTTC. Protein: CSVLPRQGQYEQYF.

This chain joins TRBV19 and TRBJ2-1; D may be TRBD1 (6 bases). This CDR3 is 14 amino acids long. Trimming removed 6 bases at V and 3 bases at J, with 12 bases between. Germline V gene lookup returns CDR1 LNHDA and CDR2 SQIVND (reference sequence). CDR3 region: CASSEDSFYNEQFF. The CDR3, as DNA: TGTGCCAGTAGCGAGGACAGCTTCTACAATGAGCAGTTCTTC.

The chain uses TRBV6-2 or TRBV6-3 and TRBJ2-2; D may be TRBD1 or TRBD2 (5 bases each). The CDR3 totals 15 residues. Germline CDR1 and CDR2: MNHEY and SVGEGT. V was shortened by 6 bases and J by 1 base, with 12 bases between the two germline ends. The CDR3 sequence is CASSPGPKNTGELFF. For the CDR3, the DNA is TGTGCCAGCAGCCCGGGACCGAAGAACACCGGGGAGCTGTTTTTT.

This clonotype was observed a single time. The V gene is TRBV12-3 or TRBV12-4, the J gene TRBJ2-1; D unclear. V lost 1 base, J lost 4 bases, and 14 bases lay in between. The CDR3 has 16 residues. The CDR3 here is CASSLVGGVVYNEQFF. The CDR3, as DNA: TGTGCCAGCAGTTTAGTGGGCGGAGTAGTATACAATGAGCAGTTCTTC.

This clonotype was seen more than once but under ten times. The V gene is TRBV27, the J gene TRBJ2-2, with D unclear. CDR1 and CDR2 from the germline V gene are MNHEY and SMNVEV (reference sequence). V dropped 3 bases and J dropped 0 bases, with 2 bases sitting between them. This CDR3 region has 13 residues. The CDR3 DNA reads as TGTGCCAGCAGTTTCCCGAACACCGGGGAGCTGTTTTTT. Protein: CASSFPNTGELFF.

CDR3 protein: CASSLSPLNEQFF. Here the CDR3 DNA reads TGTGCCAGCAGTTTATCCCCGTTGAATGAGCAGTTCTTC. This chain uses TRBV27 with TRBJ2-1; D gene ambiguous. The CDR3 totals 13 residues. V was clipped by 0 bases and J by 7 bases, with 7 bases between them. CDR1 and CDR2 from the germline V gene are MNHEY and SMNVEV (reference sequence).

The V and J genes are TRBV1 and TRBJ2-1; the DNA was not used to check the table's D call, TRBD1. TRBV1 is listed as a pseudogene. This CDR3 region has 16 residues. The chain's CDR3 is CTSSLSIQTGASEQFF. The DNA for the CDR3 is TGCACCAGCAGCTTATCGATTCAGACAGGGGCAAGTGAGCAGTTCTTC.

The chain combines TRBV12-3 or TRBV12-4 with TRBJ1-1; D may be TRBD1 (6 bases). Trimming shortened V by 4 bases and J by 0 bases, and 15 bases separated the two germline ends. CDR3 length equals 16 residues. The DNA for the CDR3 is TGTGCCAGCAGTTACCCCGGGGACAAGGTGAACACTGAAGCTTTCTTT. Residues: CASSYPGDKVNTEAFF.

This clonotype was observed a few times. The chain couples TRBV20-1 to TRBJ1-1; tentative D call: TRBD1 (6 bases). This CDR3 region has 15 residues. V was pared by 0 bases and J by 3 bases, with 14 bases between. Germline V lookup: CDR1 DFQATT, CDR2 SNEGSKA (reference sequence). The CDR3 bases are TGCAGTGCTAGAGATCTGCAGGGGATGGACACTGAAGCTTTCTTT. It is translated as CSARDLQGMDTEAFF.

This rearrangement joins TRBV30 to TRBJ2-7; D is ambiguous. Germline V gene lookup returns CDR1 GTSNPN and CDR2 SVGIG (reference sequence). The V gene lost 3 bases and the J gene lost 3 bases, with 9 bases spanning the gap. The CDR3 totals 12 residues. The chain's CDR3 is CAWRIGNYEQYF. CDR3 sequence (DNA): TGTGCCTGGAGGATAGGGAACTACGAGCAGTACTTC.

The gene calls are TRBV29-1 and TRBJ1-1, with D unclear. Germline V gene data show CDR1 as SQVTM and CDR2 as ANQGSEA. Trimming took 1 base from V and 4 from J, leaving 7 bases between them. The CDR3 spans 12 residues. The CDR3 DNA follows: TGCAGCGTTGAAGTCTGGGGCACTGAAGCTTTCTTT. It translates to CSVEVWGTEAFF.

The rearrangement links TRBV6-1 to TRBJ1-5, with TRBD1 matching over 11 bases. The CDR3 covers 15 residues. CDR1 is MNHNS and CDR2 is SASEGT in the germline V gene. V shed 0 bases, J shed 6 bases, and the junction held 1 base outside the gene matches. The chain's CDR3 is CASSEAGTGGQPQHF. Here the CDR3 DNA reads TGTGCCAGCAGTGAAGCAGGGACAGGGGGTCAGCCCCAGCATTTT.

CDR3 residues: CASSLGRGPATEAFF. DNA of the CDR3: TGCGCCAGCAGCTTGGGACGGGGGCCCGCCACTGAAGCTTTCTTT. This chain links TRBV5-1 with TRBJ1-1; possible D gene TRBD1, 6 bases. V lost 0 bases, J lost 4 bases, and 13 bases lay in between. Germline assignment: CDR1 SGHRS and CDR2 YFSETQ. CDR3 length equals 15 residues.

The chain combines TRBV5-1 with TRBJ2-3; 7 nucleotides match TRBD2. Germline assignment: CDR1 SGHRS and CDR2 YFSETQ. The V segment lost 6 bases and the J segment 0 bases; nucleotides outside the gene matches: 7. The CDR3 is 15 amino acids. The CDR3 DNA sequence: TGCGCCAGCACCTCGTGGGGGGGTAGCACAGATACGCAGTATTTT. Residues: CASTSWGGSTDTQYF.